Below are 2 T cell receptor beta chains sequenced from a single sample in a study of blood T cell repertoires in COVID-19. Clones were read by immunoSEQ multiplex PCR, and TCRdb kept only the in-frame ones, dropping some. The sample has approximately 50,000 clones; around 80% are singletons. Sequencing input: peripheral blood. Receptors were obtained from a man between 65 and 79 years old with acute or convalescent COVID-19.

This clone was counted only a few times. This chain connects TRBV6-1 to TRBJ1-2; D unresolved. V shed 2 bases and J shed 4 bases, with 11 bases lying between them. Germline V gives CDR1 MNHNS, CDR2 SASEGT. The CDR3 has 14 residues. CDR3 region: CASSEQRLFYGYTF. As DNA, the CDR3 is TGTGCCAGCAGTGAACAGCGCCTTTTCTATGGCTACACCTTC.

J is TRBJ1-1 and V is TRBV28; 8 bases align to TRBD1. CDR1 and CDR2 from the germline V gene are MDHEN and SYDVKM. This CDR3 is 16 amino acids long. Trimming cost V 5 bases and J 0 bases; bases outside gene matches: 8. This chain's CDR3 is CASSPDRGMMNTEAFF. The CDR3 nucleotides read TGTGCCAGCAGTCCCGACAGGGGAATGATGAACACTGAAGCTTTCTTT.